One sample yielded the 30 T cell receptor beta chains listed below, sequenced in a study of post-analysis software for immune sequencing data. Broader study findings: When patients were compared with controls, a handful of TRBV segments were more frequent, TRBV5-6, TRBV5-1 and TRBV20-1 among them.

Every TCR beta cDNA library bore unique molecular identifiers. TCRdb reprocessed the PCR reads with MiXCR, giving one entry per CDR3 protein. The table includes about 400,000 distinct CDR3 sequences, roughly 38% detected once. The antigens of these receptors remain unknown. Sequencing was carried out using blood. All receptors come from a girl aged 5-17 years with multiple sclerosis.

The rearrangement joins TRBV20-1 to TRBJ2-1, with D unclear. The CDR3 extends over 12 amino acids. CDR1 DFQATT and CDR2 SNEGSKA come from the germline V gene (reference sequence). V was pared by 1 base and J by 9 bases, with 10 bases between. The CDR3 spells CSARGRLSEQFF. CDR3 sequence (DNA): TGCAGTGCTAGAGGTCGACTGAGTGAGCAGTTCTTC.

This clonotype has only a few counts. The CDR3 is CASSLVGGGGPQFF. The DNA for the CDR3 is TGCGCCAGCAGCTTGGTCGGCGGGGGGGGACCTCAGTTCTTC. The chain couples TRBV5-1 to TRBJ2-1, with 9 bases aligning to TRBD2. Germline CDR1 SGHRS, CDR2 YFSETQ. The CDR3 is made up of 14 amino acids. V was pared by 0 bases and J by 13 bases, with 8 bases of the junction left unmatched.

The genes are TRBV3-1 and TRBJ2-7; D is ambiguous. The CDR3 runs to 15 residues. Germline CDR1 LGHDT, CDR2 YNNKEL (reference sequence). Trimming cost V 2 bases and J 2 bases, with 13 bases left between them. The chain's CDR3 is CASSQTSHLAYEQYF. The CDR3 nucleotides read TGTGCCAGCAGCCAAACATCGCACCTCGCCTACGAGCAGTACTTC.

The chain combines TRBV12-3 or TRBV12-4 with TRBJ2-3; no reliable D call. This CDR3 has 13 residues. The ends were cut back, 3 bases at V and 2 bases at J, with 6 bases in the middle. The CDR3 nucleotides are TGTGCCAGCAGTTTTCCCTACACAGATACGCAGTATTTT. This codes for CASSFPYTDTQYF.

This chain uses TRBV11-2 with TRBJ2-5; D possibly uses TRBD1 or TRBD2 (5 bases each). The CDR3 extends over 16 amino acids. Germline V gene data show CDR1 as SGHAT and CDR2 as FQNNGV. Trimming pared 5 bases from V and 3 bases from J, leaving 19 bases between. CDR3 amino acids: CASSVGTWTTEETQYF. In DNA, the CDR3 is TGTGCCAGCAGCGTAGGGACCTGGACGACTGAAGAGACCCAGTACTTC.

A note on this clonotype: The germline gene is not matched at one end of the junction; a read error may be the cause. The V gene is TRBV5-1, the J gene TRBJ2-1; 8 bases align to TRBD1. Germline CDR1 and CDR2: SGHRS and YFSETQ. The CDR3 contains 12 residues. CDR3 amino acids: CASRTGPNEQFF. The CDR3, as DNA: TGCGCTAGCAGGACAGGGCCCAATGAGCAGTTCTTC.

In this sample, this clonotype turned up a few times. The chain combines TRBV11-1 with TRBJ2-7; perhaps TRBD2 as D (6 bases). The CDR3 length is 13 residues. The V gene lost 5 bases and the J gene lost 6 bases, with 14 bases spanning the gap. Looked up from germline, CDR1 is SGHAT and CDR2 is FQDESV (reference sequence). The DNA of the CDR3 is TGTGCCAGCAGCCACGGGGGTCTCGGCGAGCAGTACTTC. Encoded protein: CASSHGGLGEQYF.

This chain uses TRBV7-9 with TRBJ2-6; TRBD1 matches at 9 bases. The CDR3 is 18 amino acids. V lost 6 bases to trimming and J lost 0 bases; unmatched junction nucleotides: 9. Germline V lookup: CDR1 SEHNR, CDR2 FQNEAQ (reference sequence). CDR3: CASSQTGGAPSGANVLTF. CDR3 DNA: TGTGCCAGCAGTCAAACAGGGGGCGCACCCTCTGGGGCCAACGTCCTGACTTTC.

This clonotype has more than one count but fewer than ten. The CDR3 nucleotides are TGTGCCAGCAGCTTGGATTATGGGGGCCGGATAGGGGAGACCCAGTACTTC. Translating it yields CASSLDYGGRIGETQYF. V is TRBV5-4 and J is TRBJ2-5; D perhaps matches TRBD1 (6 bases). Trimming took 0 bases from V and 5 from J, leaving 20 bases between them. The CDR3 contains 17 residues. The germline gives CDR1 SGHNT, CDR2 YYREEE (reference sequence).

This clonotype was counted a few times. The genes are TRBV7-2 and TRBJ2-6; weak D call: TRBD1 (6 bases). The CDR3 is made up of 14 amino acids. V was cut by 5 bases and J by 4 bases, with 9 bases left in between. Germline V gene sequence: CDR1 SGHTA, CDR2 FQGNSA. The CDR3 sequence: CASSKGDGANVLTF. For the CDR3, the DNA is TGTGCCAGCAGCAAGGGGGACGGGGCCAACGTCCTGACTTTC.

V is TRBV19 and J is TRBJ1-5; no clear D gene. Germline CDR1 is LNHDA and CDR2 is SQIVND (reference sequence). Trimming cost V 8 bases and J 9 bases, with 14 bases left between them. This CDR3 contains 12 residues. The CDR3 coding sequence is TGTGCCAGTTCTGACTCAGGTCGGCCCCAGCATTTT. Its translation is CASSDSGRPQHF.

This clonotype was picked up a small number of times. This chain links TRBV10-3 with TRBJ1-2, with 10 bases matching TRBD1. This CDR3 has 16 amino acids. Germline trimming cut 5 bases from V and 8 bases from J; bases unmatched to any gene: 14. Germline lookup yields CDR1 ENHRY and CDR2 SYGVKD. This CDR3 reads CAISRTGGNLDHGYTF. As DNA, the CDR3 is TGTGCCATCAGTCGGACAGGGGGTAACTTAGACCACGGCTACACCTTC.

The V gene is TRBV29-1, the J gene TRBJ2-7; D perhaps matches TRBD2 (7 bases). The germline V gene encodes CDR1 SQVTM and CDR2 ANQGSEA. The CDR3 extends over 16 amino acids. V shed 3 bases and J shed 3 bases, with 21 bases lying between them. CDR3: CSVEGLQGGRDYEQYF. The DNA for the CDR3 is TGCAGCGTTGAGGGATTACAGGGAGGGCGGGACTACGAGCAGTACTTC.

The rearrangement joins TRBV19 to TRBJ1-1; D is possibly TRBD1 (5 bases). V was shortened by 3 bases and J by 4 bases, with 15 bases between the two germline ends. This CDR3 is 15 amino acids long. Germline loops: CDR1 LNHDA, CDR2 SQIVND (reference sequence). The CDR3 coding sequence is TGTGCCAGTAGTATGCAGGGAAGAGAGAGCACTGAAGCTTTCTTT. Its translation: CASSMQGRESTEAFF.

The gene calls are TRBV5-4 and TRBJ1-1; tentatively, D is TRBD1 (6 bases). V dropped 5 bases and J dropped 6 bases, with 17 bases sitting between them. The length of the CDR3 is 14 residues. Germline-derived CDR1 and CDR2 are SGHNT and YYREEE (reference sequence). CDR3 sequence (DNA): TGTGCCAGCAGGAACACCGGCGGGGGCGCTGAAGCTTTCTTT. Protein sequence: CASRNTGGGAEAFF.

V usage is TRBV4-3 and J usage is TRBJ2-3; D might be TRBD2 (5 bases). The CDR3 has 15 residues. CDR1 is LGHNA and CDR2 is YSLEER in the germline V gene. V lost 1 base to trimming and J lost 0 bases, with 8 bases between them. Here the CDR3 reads CASSQGGYSTDTQYF. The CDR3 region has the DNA TGCGCCAGCAGCCAAGGAGGGTACAGCACAGATACGCAGTATTTT.

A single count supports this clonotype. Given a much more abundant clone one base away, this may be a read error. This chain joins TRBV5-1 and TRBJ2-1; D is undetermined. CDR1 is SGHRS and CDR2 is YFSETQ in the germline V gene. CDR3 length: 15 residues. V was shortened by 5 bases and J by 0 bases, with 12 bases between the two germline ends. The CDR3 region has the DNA TGCGCCAGCAGGTCAGACAACACCTCCTACAATGAGCAGTTCTTC. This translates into CASRSDNTSYNEQFF.

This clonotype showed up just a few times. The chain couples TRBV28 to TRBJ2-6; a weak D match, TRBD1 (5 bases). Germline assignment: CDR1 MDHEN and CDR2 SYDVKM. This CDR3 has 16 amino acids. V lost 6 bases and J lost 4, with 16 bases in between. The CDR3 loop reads CASRPKGWGGANVLTF. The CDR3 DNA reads TGTGCCAGCAGGCCCAAGGGGTGGGGCGGGGCCAACGTCCTGACTTTC.

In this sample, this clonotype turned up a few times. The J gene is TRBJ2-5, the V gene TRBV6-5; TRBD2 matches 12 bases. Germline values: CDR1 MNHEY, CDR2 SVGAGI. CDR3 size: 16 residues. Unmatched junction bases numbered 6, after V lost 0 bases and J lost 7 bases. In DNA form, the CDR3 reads TGTGCCAGCAGTTACTCAACTAGCGGGGGGCCGGGGACCCAGTACTTC. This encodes CASSYSTSGGPGTQYF.

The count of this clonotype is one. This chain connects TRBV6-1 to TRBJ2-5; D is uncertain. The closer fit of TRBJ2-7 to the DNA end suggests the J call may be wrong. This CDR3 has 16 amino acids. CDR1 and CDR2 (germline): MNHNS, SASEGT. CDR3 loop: CASSEGEVAGFDEQYF. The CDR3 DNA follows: TGTGCCAGCAGTGAAGGTGAGGTAGCCGGGTTCGACGAGCAGTACTTC.

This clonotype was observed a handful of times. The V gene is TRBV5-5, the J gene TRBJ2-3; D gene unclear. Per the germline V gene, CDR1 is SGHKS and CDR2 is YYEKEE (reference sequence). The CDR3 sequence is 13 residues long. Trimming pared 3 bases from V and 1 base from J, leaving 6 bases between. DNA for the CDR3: TGTGCCAGCAGCTCACTTCGCACAGATACGCAGTATTTT. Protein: CASSSLRTDTQYF.

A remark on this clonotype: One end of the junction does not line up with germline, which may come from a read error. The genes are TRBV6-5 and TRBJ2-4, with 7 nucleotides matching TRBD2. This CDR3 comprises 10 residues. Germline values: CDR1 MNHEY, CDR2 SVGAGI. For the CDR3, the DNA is TGTACCAGCGGGGTAGACATTCAGTACTTC. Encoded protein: CTSGVDIQYF.

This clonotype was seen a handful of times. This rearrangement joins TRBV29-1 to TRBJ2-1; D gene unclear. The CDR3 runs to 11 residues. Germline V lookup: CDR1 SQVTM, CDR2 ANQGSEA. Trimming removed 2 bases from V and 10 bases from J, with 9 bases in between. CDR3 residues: CSVEHQAEQFF. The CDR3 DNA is TGCAGCGTTGAACACCAAGCCGAGCAGTTCTTC.

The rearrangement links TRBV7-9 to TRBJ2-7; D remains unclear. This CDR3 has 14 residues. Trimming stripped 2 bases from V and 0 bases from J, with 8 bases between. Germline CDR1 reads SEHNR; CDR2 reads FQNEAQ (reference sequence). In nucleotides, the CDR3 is TGTGCCAGCAGCTTAACAGACTTCTCCTACGAGCAGTACTTC. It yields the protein CASSLTDFSYEQYF.

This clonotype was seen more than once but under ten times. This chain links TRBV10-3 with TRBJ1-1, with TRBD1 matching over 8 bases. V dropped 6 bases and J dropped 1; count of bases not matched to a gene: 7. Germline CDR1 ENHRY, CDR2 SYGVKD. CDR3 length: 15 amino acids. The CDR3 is CAISPPGQGNTEAFF. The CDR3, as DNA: TGTGCCATCAGCCCACCCGGACAGGGGAACACTGAAGCTTTCTTT.

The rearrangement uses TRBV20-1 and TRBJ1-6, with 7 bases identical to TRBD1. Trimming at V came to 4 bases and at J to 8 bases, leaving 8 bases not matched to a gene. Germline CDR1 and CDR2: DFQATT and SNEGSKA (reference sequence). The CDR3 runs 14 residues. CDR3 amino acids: CSAMTGLAHSPLHF. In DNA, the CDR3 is TGCAGTGCTATGACAGGGTTGGCCCATTCACCCCTCCACTTT.

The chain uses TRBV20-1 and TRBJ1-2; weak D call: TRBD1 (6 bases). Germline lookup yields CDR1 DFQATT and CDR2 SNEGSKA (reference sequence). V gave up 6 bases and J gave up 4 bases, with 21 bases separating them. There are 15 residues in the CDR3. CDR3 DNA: TGCAGTGCAATTAGGTTTTCGACAGGAGGCTATGGCTACACCTTC. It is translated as CSAIRFSTGGYGYTF.

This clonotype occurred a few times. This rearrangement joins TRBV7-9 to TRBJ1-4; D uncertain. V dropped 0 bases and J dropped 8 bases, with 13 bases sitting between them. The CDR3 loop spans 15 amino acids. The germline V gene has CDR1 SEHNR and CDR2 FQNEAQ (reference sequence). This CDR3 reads CASSLARFNQEKLFF. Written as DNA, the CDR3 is TGTGCCAGCAGCTTAGCGCGCTTCAACCAGGAAAAACTGTTTTTT.

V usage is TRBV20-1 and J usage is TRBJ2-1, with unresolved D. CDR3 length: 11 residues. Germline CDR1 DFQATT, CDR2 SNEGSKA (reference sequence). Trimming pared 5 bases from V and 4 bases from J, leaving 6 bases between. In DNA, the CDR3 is TGCAGTGCTGGGCAGTACAATGAGCAGTTCTTC. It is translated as CSAGQYNEQFF.

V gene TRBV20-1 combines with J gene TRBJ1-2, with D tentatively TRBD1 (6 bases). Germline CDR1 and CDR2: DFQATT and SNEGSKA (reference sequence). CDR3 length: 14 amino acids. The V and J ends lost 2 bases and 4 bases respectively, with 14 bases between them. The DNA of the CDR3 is TGCAGTGCTAGAAGGCAGGGAGGGGGCTATGGCTACACCTTC. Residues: CSARRQGGGYGYTF.